This entry is about one TCR beta chain. Germline CDR1 reads SGHVS; CDR2 reads FQNEAQ. The trim removed 4 bases at V and 4 bases at J, leaving 7 bases unmatched. The CDR3 has 15 amino acids. Authors' analysis steps: Amplified reference gene primers provided the basis for estimating nucleated cell counts. Method: immunoSEQ multiplex PCR; TCRdb's copy keeps in-frame clones and lacks some. The D gene and trimming were derived from the DNA, and the V and J assignments and clone size from that table. The data hold roughly 150,000 clones, with about 80% observed a single time. The sample belongs to a study of blood T cell repertoires in COVID-19. Looking at the study overall: The United States, Italy and Spain supplied acute and convalescent COVID-19 samples.

The receptor comes from a man in his 70s with active or convalescent COVID-19. The sample comprised peripheral blood. The rearrangement links TRBV7-8 to TRBJ1-3; 7 positions match TRBD1. In nucleotides, the CDR3 is TGTGCCAGCAGCTCTTTGACAGGGTTCGGAAACACCATATATTTT. This translates into CASSSLTGFGNTIYF.